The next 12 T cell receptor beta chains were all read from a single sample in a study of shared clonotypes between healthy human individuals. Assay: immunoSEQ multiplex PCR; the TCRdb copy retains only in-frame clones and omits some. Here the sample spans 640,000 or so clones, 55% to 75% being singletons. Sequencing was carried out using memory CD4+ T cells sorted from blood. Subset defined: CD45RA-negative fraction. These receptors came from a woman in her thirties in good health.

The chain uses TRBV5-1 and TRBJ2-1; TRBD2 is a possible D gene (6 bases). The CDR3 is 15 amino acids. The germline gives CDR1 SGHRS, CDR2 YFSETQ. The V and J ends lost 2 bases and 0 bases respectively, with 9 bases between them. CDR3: CASSFGGTSYNEQFF. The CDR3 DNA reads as TGCGCCAGCAGCTTTGGCGGGACCTCCTACAATGAGCAGTTCTTC.

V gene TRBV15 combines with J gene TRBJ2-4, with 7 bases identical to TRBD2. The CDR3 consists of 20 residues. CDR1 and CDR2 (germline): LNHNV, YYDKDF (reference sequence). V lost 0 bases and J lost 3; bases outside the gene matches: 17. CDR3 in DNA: TGTGCCACCAGCAGAGAGATGTTGGGCGGGAGTAGGATTAGCAAAAACATTCAGTACTTC. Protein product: CATSREMLGGSRISKNIQYF.

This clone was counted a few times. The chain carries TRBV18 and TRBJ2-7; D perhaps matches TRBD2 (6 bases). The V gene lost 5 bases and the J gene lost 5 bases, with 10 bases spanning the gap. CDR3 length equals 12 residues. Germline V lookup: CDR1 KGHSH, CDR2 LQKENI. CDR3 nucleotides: TGTGCCAGCTCAAGTTCGGGGGACGAGCAGTACTTC. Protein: CASSSSGDEQYF.

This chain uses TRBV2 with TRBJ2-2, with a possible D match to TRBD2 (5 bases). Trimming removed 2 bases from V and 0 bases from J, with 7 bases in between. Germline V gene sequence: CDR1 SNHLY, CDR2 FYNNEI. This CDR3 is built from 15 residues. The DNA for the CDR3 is TGTGCCAGCAGTGAATCTAGCTCGAACACCGGGGAGCTGTTTTTT. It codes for CASSESSSNTGELFF.

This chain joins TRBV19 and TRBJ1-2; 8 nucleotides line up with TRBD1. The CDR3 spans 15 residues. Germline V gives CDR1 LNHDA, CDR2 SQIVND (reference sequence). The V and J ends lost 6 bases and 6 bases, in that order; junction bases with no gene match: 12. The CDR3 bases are TGTGCCAGTAGGGGAATTGGACAGGGCAGAGATGGCTACACCTTC. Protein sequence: CASRGIGQGRDGYTF.

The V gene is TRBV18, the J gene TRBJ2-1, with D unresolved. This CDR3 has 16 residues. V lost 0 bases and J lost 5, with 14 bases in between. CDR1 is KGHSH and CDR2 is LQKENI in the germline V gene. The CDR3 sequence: CASSPPVGLSNNEQFF. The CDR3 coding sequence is TGTGCCAGCTCACCACCGGTAGGCCTTTCCAACAATGAGCAGTTCTTC.

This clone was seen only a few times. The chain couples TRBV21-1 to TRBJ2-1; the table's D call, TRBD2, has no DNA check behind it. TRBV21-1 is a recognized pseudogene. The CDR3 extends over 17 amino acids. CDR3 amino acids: CASSRKERECAYNEQFF. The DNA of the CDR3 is TGTGCCAGCAGCCGGAAGGAGCGGGAGTGCGCCTACAATGAGCAGTTCTTC.

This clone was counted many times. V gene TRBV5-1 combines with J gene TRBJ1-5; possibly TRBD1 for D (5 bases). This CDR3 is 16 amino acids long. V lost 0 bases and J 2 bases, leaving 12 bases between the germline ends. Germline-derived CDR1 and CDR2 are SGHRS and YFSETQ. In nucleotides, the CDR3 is TGCGCCAGCAGCTTGGGGGAGGCGGGGGGCAATCAGCCCCAGCATTTT. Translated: CASSLGEAGGNQPQHF.

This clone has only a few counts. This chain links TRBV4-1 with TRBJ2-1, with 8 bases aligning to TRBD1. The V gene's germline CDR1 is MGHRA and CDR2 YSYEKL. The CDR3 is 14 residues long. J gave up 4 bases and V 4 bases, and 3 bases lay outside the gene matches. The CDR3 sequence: CASSPRTGYNEQFF. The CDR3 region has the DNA TGCGCCAGCAGCCCGAGGACAGGGTACAATGAGCAGTTCTTC.

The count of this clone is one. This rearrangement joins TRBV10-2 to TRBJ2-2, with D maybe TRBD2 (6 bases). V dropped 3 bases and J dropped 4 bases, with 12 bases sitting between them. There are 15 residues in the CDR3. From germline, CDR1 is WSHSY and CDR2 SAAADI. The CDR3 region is CASSDLQGGTGELFF. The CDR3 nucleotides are TGCGCCAGCAGTGACCTCCAGGGAGGCACCGGGGAGCTGTTTTTT.

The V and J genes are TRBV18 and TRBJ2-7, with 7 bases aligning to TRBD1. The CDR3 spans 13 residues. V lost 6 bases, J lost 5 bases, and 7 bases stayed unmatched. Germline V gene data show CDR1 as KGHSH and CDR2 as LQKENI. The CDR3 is CASSTDRANEQYF. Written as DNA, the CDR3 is TGTGCCAGCTCGACAGACAGGGCCAACGAGCAGTACTTC.

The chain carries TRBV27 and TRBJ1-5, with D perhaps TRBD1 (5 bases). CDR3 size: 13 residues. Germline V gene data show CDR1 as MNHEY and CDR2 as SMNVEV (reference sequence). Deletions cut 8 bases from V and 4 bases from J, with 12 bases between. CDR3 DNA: TGTGCCAGCCAGGGAAATACTAATCAGCCCCAGCATTTT. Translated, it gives CASQGNTNQPQHF.